This TCR beta chain came from a study of blood T cell repertoires in COVID-19. Study background: Acute and convalescent COVID-19 specimens originated in the United States, Italy and Spain. PBMCs, B-cell-depleted T cells, or T cells were the source of the cDNA or gDNA that made up the material.

Germline assignment: CDR1 LGHDT and CDR2 YNNKEL (reference sequence). Unmatched junction bases numbered 9, after V lost 0 bases and J lost 5 bases. The CDR3 totals 17 residues. Under the authors' procedure: Reference gene primer amplification yielded estimated nucleated cell counts. Some clones are missing from TCRdb's copy, which holds only in-frame ones; the method was immunoSEQ multiplex PCR. D and trimming were read from the DNA, whereas the V and J calls and clone size are those reported in that table. Altogether over 250,000 clones are present, around 90% being singletons, with the ten largest covering approximately 4%.

The sequenced sample consisted of peripheral blood. The sequence came from a man aged 60 to 69 who had recovered from COVID-19. The genes are TRBV3-1 (or the pseudogene TRBV3-2) and TRBJ2-5, with 10 bases matching TRBD2. The CDR3 DNA follows: TGTGCCAGCAGCCAAGAGGTGGCTAGCGGGGGTCTTGAGACCCAGTACTTC. As protein: CASSQEVASGGLETQYF.